This TCR beta chain was sequenced during a study of blood T cell repertoires in COVID-19. Study-wide background: T cells, B-cell-depleted T cells, or PBMCs provided the cDNA or gDNA that served as material.

This clone was observed once. Using immunoSEQ multiplex PCR, the repertoire was profiled, and TCRdb retains in-frame clones only, with some absent. Among approximately 230,000 clones listed, around 88% were seen once. V lost 0 bases and J 10 bases, leaving 11 bases between the germline ends. CDR1 and CDR2 (germline): SGHRS, YFSETQ. This CDR3 is built from 13 residues. The receptor was isolated from a woman aged 45-59 years with acute COVID-19. The V gene is TRBV5-1, the J gene TRBJ2-1; D remains unclear. Sequencing used PBMCs or T cells enriched from blood (not recorded which). CDR3 residues: CASSLAPPREQFF. The CDR3 DNA sequence: TGCGCCAGCAGCTTGGCCCCCCCGCGGGAGCAGTTCTTC.